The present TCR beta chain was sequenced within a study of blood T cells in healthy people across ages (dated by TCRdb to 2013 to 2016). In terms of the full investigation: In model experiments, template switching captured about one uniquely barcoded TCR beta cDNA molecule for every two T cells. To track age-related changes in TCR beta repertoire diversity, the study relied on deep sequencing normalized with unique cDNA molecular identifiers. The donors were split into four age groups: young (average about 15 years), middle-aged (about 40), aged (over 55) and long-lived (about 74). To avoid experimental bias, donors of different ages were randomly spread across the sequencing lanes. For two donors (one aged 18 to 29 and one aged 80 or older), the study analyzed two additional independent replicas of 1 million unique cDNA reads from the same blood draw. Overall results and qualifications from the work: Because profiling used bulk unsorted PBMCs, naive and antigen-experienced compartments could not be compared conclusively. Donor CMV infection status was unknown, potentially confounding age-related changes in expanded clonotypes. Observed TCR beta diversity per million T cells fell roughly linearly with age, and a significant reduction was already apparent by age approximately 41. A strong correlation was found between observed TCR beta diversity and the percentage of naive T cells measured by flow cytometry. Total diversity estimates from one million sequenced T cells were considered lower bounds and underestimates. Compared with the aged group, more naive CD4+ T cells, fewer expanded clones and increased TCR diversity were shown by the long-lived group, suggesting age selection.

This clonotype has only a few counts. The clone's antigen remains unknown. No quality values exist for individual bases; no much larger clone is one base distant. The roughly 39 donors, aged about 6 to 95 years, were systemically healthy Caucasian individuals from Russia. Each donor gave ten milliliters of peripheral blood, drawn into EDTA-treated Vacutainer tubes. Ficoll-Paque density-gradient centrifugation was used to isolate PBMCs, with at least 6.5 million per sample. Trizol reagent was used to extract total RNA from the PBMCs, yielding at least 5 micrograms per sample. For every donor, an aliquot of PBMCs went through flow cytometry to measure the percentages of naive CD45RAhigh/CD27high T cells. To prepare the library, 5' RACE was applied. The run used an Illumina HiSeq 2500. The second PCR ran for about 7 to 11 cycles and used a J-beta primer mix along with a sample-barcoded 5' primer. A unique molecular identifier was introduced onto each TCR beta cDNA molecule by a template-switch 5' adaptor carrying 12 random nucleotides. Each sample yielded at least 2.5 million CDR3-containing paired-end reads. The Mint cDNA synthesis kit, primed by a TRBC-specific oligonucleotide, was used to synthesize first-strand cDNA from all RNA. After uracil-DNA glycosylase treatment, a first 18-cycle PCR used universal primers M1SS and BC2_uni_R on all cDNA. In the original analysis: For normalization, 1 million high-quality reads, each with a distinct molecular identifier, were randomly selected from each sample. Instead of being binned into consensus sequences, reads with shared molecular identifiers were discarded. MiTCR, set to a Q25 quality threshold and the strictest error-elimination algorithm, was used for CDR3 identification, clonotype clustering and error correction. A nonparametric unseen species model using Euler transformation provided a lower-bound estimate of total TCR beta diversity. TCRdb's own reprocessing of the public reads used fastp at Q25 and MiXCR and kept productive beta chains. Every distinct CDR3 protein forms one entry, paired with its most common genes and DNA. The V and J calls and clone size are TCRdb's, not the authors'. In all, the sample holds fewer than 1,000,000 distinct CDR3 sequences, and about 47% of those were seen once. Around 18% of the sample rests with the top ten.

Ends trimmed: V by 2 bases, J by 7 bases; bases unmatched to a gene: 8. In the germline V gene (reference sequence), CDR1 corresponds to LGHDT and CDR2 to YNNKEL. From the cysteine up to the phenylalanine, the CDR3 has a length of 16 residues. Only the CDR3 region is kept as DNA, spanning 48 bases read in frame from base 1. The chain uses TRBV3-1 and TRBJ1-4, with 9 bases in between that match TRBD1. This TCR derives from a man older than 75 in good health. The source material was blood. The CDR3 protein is CASSQYLTGGSEKLFF. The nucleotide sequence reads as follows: TGTGCCAGCAGCCAATACCTAACAGGGGGCAGTGAAAAACTGTTTTTT.